The 10 T cell receptor beta chains in this list originate from one sample, sequenced in a study of shared clonotypes between healthy human individuals (dated by TCRdb to about 2020). CD8 naive samples were CD45RO-negative cells positively selected for CCR7, giving a CD45RA+CCR7+ population that excluded TemRA cells. The library was generated by the immunoSEQ multiplex PCR assay. TCRdb carries this immuneACCESS record with in-frame sequences only. Its versions omit some clonotypes, under half of them owing to an unresolved V gene in the studies checked, with the rest unexplained. The sample has 700,000 to 950,000 clones on record, about 96% of them singletons. The ten most abundant clones make up under 0.25% of the sample. What was sequenced was naive CD8+ T cells sorted from blood. Explained via the paper, the cell subset or site label denotes: CD45RA+CCR7+. The receptors derive from a man aged 25-45 years in good health.

In the case of this clone: The sample contains more than one DNA sequence encoding this CDR3. The V and J genes are TRBV7-9 and TRBJ2-7; a weak D match, TRBD2 (6 bases). The CDR3 extends over 13 amino acids. Germline CDR1 reads SEHNR; CDR2 reads FQNEAQ (reference sequence). The germline V and J ends were trimmed by 3 bases and 2 bases, with 8 bases remaining between them. The CDR3 here is CASSFGGAYEQYF. The DNA of the CDR3 is TGTGCCAGCAGCTTTGGAGGGGCCTACGAGCAGTACTTC.

DNA of the CDR3: TGTGCCAGCAGCTTGGTTCAGAAGAACACTGAAGCTTTCTTT. Residues: CASSLVQKNTEAFF. The V gene is TRBV5-5, the J gene TRBJ1-1; no definite D call. The CDR3 has 14 residues. V lost 0 bases and J 1 base, leaving 7 bases between the germline ends. Germline CDR1 is SGHKS and CDR2 is YYEKEE (reference sequence).

The V and J genes are TRBV14 and TRBJ2-7; possibly TRBD1 for D (5 bases). Germline CDR1 SGHDN, CDR2 FVKESK. Trimming pared 1 base from V and 6 bases from J, leaving 16 bases between. This CDR3 region has 15 residues. CDR3 in amino acids: CASSQVLGARGEQYF. Written as DNA, the CDR3 is TGTGCCAGCAGCCAAGTTTTAGGGGCAAGAGGCGAGCAGTACTTC.

The chain recombines TRBV4-1 with TRBJ2-1, with TRBD1 matching 10 bases. The CDR3 runs 16 residues. Trimming took 1 base from V and 10 from J; bases not matched to a gene: 10. Germline CDR1 and CDR2: MGHRA and YSYEKL. CDR3 sequence reads: CASSQAPGTGVWEQFF. DNA of the CDR3: TGCGCCAGCAGCCAAGCGCCCGGGACAGGGGTGTGGGAGCAGTTCTTC.

The V and J genes are TRBV27 and TRBJ2-7, with D possibly matching TRBD2 (6 bases). The V gene's germline CDR1 is MNHEY and CDR2 SMNVEV (reference sequence). This CDR3 has 14 residues. Trimming cost V 3 bases and J 5 bases, with 14 bases left between them. In DNA, the CDR3 is TGTGCCAGCAGTTTTGCGCGGGGAGCCCACGAGCAGTACTTC. Translation: CASSFARGAHEQYF.

CDR3 in DNA: TGCGCCAGCAGCCAAGATTTCGGGGGAAGTAATCAGCCCCAGCATTTT. Translation: CASSQDFGGSNQPQHF. The genes are TRBV4-1 and TRBJ1-5; possibly TRBD1 for D (5 bases). The CDR3 consists of 16 residues. CDR1 is MGHRA and CDR2 is YSYEKL in the germline V gene. V was pared by 0 bases and J by 4 bases, with 13 bases between.

The chain combines TRBV27 with TRBJ1-2; the D gene is possibly TRBD1 (5 bases). This CDR3 is built from 13 residues. The V end was cut by 6 bases, the J end by 8 bases, with 16 bases between. Germline V gene lookup returns CDR1 MNHEY and CDR2 SMNVEV (reference sequence). CDR3 sequence (DNA): TGTGCCAGCAGCCAAGCCGGGGCCGAGGGCTACACCTTC. This translates into CASSQAGAEGYTF.

The gene calls are TRBV29-1 and TRBJ2-1; TRBD2 matches at 9 bases. J was trimmed by 3 bases and V by 0 bases; bases with no gene match: 6. The CDR3 length is 16 residues. Germline V gene lookup returns CDR1 SQVTM and CDR2 ANQGSEA. CDR3 in amino acids: CSVEEWLAGNYNEQFF. Here the CDR3 DNA reads TGCAGCGTTGAAGAGTGGCTAGCGGGAAACTACAATGAGCAGTTCTTC.

V usage is TRBV14 and J usage is TRBJ1-6; D perhaps matches TRBD1 (5 bases). The CDR3 extends over 18 amino acids. Germline V gene sequence: CDR1 SGHDN, CDR2 FVKESK. V was shortened by 2 bases and J by 5 bases, with 19 bases between the two germline ends. DNA for the CDR3: TGTGCCAGCAGCCAAAGGGAACGCAGGGATGAGGATAATTCACCCCTCCACTTT. Protein product: CASSQRERRDEDNSPLHF.

V and J are TRBV5-4 and TRBJ2-3; no reliable D call. Trimming shortened V by 3 bases and J by 2 bases, and 4 bases separated the two germline ends. The CDR3 consists of 12 residues. Germline CDR1 is SGHNT and CDR2 is YYREEE (reference sequence). The chain's CDR3 is CASSSDTDTQYF. CDR3 bases: TGTGCCAGCAGCTCCGACACAGATACGCAGTATTTT.